This TCR beta chain was profiled in a study of cytomegalovirus exposure and HLA in healthy donors. Overall study findings and caveats: Later analysis identified several of the most significant clusters that appeared linked to common viral pathogens.

In the case of this clone: The antigen remains unidentified.

The PCR made use of 60 Vbeta and 13 Jbeta primers. The table came from immunoSEQ multiplex PCR; TCRdb's copy has only in-frame clones and leaves some out. The sample lists 200,000 or so clones, 75% to 90% occurring once. In germline, CDR1 is MNHEY, CDR2 SMNVEV (reference sequence). The V gene lost 6 bases and the J gene lost 2 bases, with 13 bases spanning the gap. This CDR3 is 14 amino acids long. The material sequenced was PBMCs. The chain carries TRBV27 and TRBJ1-2; a weak D match, TRBD1 (6 bases). The receptor comes from a woman aged 50 to 65 in good health and CMV-seropositive. The CDR3 coding sequence is TGTGCCAGCAGCTCTATAACAGGGAACTATGGCTACACCTTC. This codes for CASSSITGNYGYTF.